One sample yielded the 14 T cell receptor beta chains listed below, sequenced in a study of shared clonotypes between healthy human individuals. Some clones are missing from TCRdb's copy, which holds only in-frame ones; the method was immunoSEQ multiplex PCR. The sample has around 1.6 million clones; approximately 98% are singletons. Sequenced: naive CD4+ T cells sorted from blood. The subset was: CD45RA+ positively selected. The receptor source for this set is a man under 40 in good health.

V is TRBV7-2 and J is TRBJ2-3, with D perhaps TRBD2 (5 bases). The CDR3 sequence is 15 residues long. The germline V gene encodes CDR1 SGHTA and CDR2 FQGNSA. The V gene lost 5 bases and the J gene lost 0 bases, with 12 bases spanning the gap. CDR3 protein: CASSRGRPSTDTQYF. The CDR3 DNA follows: TGTGCCAGCAGCCGAGGGCGGCCTAGCACAGATACGCAGTATTTT. Full variable domain (missing parts from reference TRBV7-2 and TRBJ2-3): GAGVSQSPSNKVTEKGKDVELRCDPISGHTALYWYRQSLGQGLEFLIYFQGNSAPDKSGLPSDRFSAERTGGSVSTLTIQRTQQEDSAVYLCASSRGRPSTDTQYFGPGTRLTVL.

The V call is TRBV29-1, the J call TRBJ2-5; 8 positions agree with TRBD2. Germline CDR1 SQVTM, CDR2 ANQGSEA. This CDR3 contains 16 residues. After removal of 6 bases from V and 4 bases from J, the junction contained 16 bases not matched to a gene. CDR3 sequence reads: CSVRAGRVGVRETQYF. CDR3 DNA sequence: TGCAGCGTGCGAGCCGGGAGGGTAGGGGTGAGAGAGACCCAGTACTTC.

The chain has TRBV13 and TRBJ1-3, with 8 bases lining up with TRBD1. J gave up 2 bases and V 3 bases, and 3 bases lay outside the gene matches. The CDR3 totals 15 residues. The germline CDR1 and CDR2 sequences are PRHDT and FYEKMQ (reference sequence). The CDR3 region is CASSFQGAAGNTIYF. CDR3 nucleotides: TGTGCCAGCAGCTTCCAGGGGGCAGCTGGAAACACCATATATTTT.

This clone was recorded once. The chain has TRBV5-1 and TRBJ2-1, with a weak D call TRBD2 (5 bases). The CDR3 length is 13 residues. The V gene's germline CDR1 is SGHRS and CDR2 YFSETQ. V lost 5 bases and J lost 5, with 11 bases in between. CDR3 bases: TGCGCCAGCAGGAAAGCGAGGGACAATGAGCAGTTCTTC. Translation: CASRKARDNEQFF.

This clone showed up just once. The V gene is TRBV7-8, the J gene TRBJ1-1; 7 bases agree with TRBD1. This CDR3 contains 14 residues. The germline V gene encodes CDR1 SGHVS and CDR2 FQNEAQ. The V segment lost 3 bases and the J segment 4 bases; nucleotides outside the gene matches: 5. This CDR3 reads CASSLDRLPTEAFF. The CDR3 DNA reads as TGTGCCAGCAGCTTGGACAGGCTTCCCACTGAAGCTTTCTTT.

The chain recombines TRBV7-9 with TRBJ1-2, with D perhaps matching TRBD1 (5 bases). This CDR3 has 15 residues. The germline CDR1 and CDR2 sequences are SEHNR and FQNEAQ (reference sequence). V was pared by 4 bases and J by 0 bases, with 12 bases between. Here the CDR3 reads CASSSVRASNYGYTF. In DNA, the CDR3 is TGTGCCAGCAGCTCCGTCAGGGCTTCTAACTATGGCTACACCTTC.

This sequence joins TRBV2 and TRBJ1-1; perhaps TRBD1 as D (6 bases). V lost 10 bases to trimming and J lost 1 base, with 10 bases between them. Germline assignment: CDR1 SNHLY and CDR2 FYNNEI. This CDR3 is built from 12 residues. CDR3 protein: CAMTTGNTEAFF. The CDR3, as DNA: TGTGCCATGACGACAGGGAACACTGAAGCTTTCTTT.

With regard to this clone: Distinct nucleotide sequences in the sample also encode this CDR3. The J gene is TRBJ2-3, the V gene TRBV28; D call uncertain. This CDR3 comprises 14 residues. V was cut by 6 bases and J by 0 bases, with 10 bases left in between. Germline V gene sequence: CDR1 MDHEN, CDR2 SYDVKM. CDR3 sequence reads: CASRTSGSTDTQYF. DNA for the CDR3: TGTGCCAGCAGGACTTCGGGCAGCACAGATACGCAGTATTTT.

This chain connects TRBV7-6 to TRBJ2-5, with D tentatively TRBD2 (9 bases). This CDR3 is 15 amino acids long. Germline CDR1 SGHVS, CDR2 FNYEAQ. Trimming removed 5 bases at V and 4 bases at J, with 17 bases between. The CDR3 region has the DNA TGTGCCAGCAGCCCAGGGGGCGGGAGGGGAGAGACCCAGTACTTC. Translated, it gives CASSPGGGRGETQYF.

The chain links TRBV6-6 to TRBJ2-1; 7 bases map to TRBD2. Germline V CDR1 and CDR2: MNHNY, SVGAGI (reference sequence). With 3 bases clipped from V and 6 bases from J, the junction kept 8 bases outside the gene matches. The CDR3 has 15 amino acids. The CDR3 is CASSYSGGIPNEQFF. The DNA for the CDR3 is TGTGCCAGCAGTTATTCGGGAGGTATCCCCAATGAGCAGTTCTTC.

The count of this clone is one. The V gene is TRBV6-1, the J gene TRBJ1-4, with 7 bases identical to TRBD1. This CDR3 comprises 15 residues. Germline V gene data show CDR1 as MNHNS and CDR2 as SASEGT. V lost 7 bases and J lost 5; bases outside the gene matches: 10. CDR3 DNA: TGTGCCAGCAACTACCGACAGGGCGTAAATGAAAAACTGTTTTTT. As protein: CASNYRQGVNEKLFF.

The CDR3 sequence is CASSEDYGYTF. In nucleotides, the CDR3 is TGTGCCAGCAGTGAAGACTATGGCTACACCTTC. The chain links TRBV2 to TRBJ1-2; D not certain. Germline values: CDR1 SNHLY, CDR2 FYNNEI. The length of the CDR3 is 11 residues. The V end lost 1 base, the J end lost 3 bases, and 0 bases lay between the germline ends.

V usage is TRBV27 and J usage is TRBJ2-7; the D is unclear. The V end was cut by 10 bases, the J end by 3 bases, with 10 bases between. The CDR3 loop spans 11 amino acids. Germline values: CDR1 MNHEY, CDR2 SMNVEV (reference sequence). CDR3: CATQRLYEQYF. CDR3 bases: TGTGCCACCCAACGGCTCTACGAGCAGTACTTC.

V usage is TRBV10-3 and J usage is TRBJ2-1; the match to TRBD2 covers 13 bases. CDR1 is ENHRY and CDR2 is SYGVKD in the germline V gene. The V segment lost 3 bases and the J segment 3 bases; nucleotides outside the gene matches: 8. The CDR3 extends over 18 amino acids. DNA for the CDR3: TGTGCCATCAGTGACTCTGGACTAGCGGGAGAGGGCTACAATGAGCAGTTCTTC. Residues: CAISDSGLAGEGYNEQFF.